Following are 22 T cell receptor beta chains from one sample sequenced in a study of tumor and adjacent non-tumor tissue in lung cancer. A modified ARM-PCR protocol with three rounds of nested PCR amplified TCRbeta. TCRdb processed the multiplex PCR reads anew with MiXCR; each CDR3 protein has one entry. The sample holds over 60,000 distinct CDR3 sequences, around 75% seen once. This sample's RNA came from whole unsorted tissue. The specimen was lung tumor tissue. The receptors here all came from a woman aged 45-65 years with non-small cell lung cancer.

As concerns this clonotype: An end of the junction differs from the germline gene, which may be a read error. This rearrangement joins TRBV20-1 to TRBJ2-1; D may be TRBD1 or TRBD2 (5 bases each). CDR3 length: 15 residues. CDR1 and CDR2 from the germline V gene are DFQATT and SNEGSKA (reference sequence). In DNA, the CDR3 is TGCAATGCTAGAATTAGAGAGAGGGGCTACTATGAGCAGTTCTTC. Translated, it gives CNARIRERGYYEQFF.

A remark on this clonotype: Sequence at one end of the junction differs from germline and may be a read error. The V and J genes are TRBV4-2 and TRBJ1-1; the D gene is possibly TRBD1 (5 bases). CDR1 and CDR2 (germline): LGHNA, YNFKEQ. The CDR3 contains 15 residues. CDR3: CASSQDEGRGTEGFF. In DNA form, the CDR3 reads TGTGCCAGCAGCCAAGACGAGGGGCGGGGGACTGAAGGTTTCTTT.

This clonotype was seen once. The junction shows a germline mismatch at one end, possibly a read error. The genes are TRBV5-6 and TRBJ1-4; D gene uncertain. The germline V gene has CDR1 SGHDT and CDR2 YYEEEE. This CDR3 is 14 amino acids long. The CDR3 region is CASSLAGSSERLFF. DNA for the CDR3: TGTGCCAGCAGCCTGGCGGGAAGCAGCGAAAGACTGTTTTTT. Variable domain in full (rest from reference TRBV5-6 and TRBJ1-4): DAGVTQSPTHLIKTRGQQVTLRCSPKSGHDTVSWYQQALGQGPQFIFQYYEEEERQRGNFPDRFSGHQFPNYSSELNVNALLLGDSALYLCASSLAGSSERLFFGSGTQLSVL.

This clonotype was detected ten times or more. This sequence joins TRBV30 and TRBJ1-5; 8 nucleotides agree with TRBD1. V lost 0 bases and J lost 6; bases outside the gene matches: 1. There are 13 residues in the CDR3. From germline, CDR1 is GTSNPN and CDR2 SVGIG (reference sequence). The CDR3 DNA follows: TGTGCCTGGAGTGTAACAGGGGGTCAGCCCCAGCATTTT. This sequence encodes CAWSVTGGQPQHF.

About this clonotype itself: One end of the junction is discordant with germline, which a read error may explain. The chain uses TRBV29-1 and TRBJ2-1; D unresolved. Looked up from germline, CDR1 is SQVTM and CDR2 is ANQGSEA. The CDR3 has 11 amino acids. The CDR3 is CSAEAYNEQFF. The CDR3 DNA reads TGCAGCGCTGAAGCTTACAATGAGCAGTTCTTC.

As concerns this clonotype: This clone may be a read error of a much larger clone one base away. V usage is TRBV30 and J usage is TRBJ1-3; tentatively, D is TRBD1 (5 bases). CDR3 length: 14 residues. The ends were cut back, 2 bases at V and 2 bases at J, with 10 bases in the middle. Germline CDR1 and CDR2: GTSNPN and SVGIG (reference sequence). CDR3 region: CAWSFCRAGNTIYF. CDR3 nucleotides: TGTGCCTGGAGTTTCTGCAGGGCTGGAAACACCATATATTTT.

As concerns this clonotype: The final CDR3 position lacks the conserved phenylalanine or tryptophan, pointing to a likely read error. J is TRBJ2-5 and V is TRBV20-1, with 12 bases aligning to TRBD2. Per germline, CDR1 DFQATT and CDR2 SNEGSKA (reference sequence). With V trimmed by 2 bases and J by 4 bases, 11 bases remained unmatched. The CDR3 is 17 residues long. CDR3 coding DNA: TGCAGTGCTAGAAACTATCTCCAGGGACTAGCGGGAGAGACCCAGTACTCA. Translating it yields CSARNYLQGLAGETQYS.

This clonotype came up a few times. Its ends do not fully match the called genes, so a read error is possible. The V call is TRBV4-1, the J call TRBJ2-7; 10 bases agree with TRBD2. The CDR3 sequence is 16 residues long. Looked up from germline, CDR1 is MGHRA and CDR2 is YSYEKL. CDR3 DNA: TGCGTCAGCAACCAATCACTAGCGGGGACGTTCTACGAGCAGTACTTC. Protein sequence: CVSNQSLAGTFYEQYF.

A remark on this clonotype: Germline and junction disagree at one end, which may indicate a read error. The rearrangement links TRBV6-6 to TRBJ2-1; the D gene could be TRBD1 or TRBD2 (5 bases each). CDR3 size: 15 residues. The germline V gene has CDR1 MNHNY and CDR2 SVGAGI (reference sequence). The CDR3 region is CASNYGAGRSSEQFF. The DNA of the CDR3 is TGTGCCAGCAATTACGGGGCAGGGCGTTCCAGTGAGCAGTTCTTC.

A word on this clonotype: Sequence at one end of the junction differs from germline and may be a read error. The genes are TRBV10-3 and TRBJ2-1; no clear D. Germline assignment: CDR1 ENHRY and CDR2 SYGVKD. The CDR3 sequence is 11 residues long. The CDR3: CTIHAKGEQFF. The CDR3, as DNA: TGTACCATCCATGCGAAGGGTGAACAGTTCTTC.

As concerns this clonotype: The germline gene is not matched at one end of the junction; a read error may be the cause. The chain carries TRBV4-1 and TRBJ1-6, with D unresolved. The CDR3 consists of 13 residues. The germline V gene has CDR1 MGHRA and CDR2 YSYEKL. The CDR3 DNA reads as TGCGCCAGCAGCGCGCAGCATAATTCATCCCTCCACTTT. It is translated as CASSAQHNSSLHF.

To note about this clonotype: The CDR3 end shows no conserved phenylalanine or tryptophan, and so a read error is likely. The V and J genes are TRBV29-1 and TRBJ2-3; possibly TRBD2 for D (6 bases). The CDR3 extends over 13 amino acids. Germline CDR1 reads SQVTM; CDR2 reads ANQGSEA. The CDR3 region is CNVVGGLTDTQYY. The CDR3 region has the DNA TGCAACGTTGTGGGGGGTCTCACGGATACGCAGTATTAT.

With respect to this clonotype: An end of the junction does not agree with germline; a read error may underlie this. The chain combines TRBV6-1 with TRBJ1-6, with 7 bases identical to TRBD1. The CDR3 covers 16 residues. Germline V gene sequence: CDR1 MNHNS, CDR2 SASEGT. The CDR3 loop is CASSKAPGTVNSPLHF. CDR3 DNA: TGCGCCAGCAGTAAAGCGCCAGGGACAGTTAATTCACCCCTCCACTTT.

In regard to this clonotype: One end of the junction varies from germline; a read error may be responsible. The chain recombines TRBV6-5 with TRBJ2-2; D is perhaps TRBD1 (6 bases). Germline V gene lookup returns CDR1 MNHEY and CDR2 SVGAGI. The CDR3 totals 16 residues. CDR3 nucleotides: TGTGCCAGCAGTCACGTAGGACAGCGAGGCACCGGTGAGCTGTTTTTT. Protein: CASSHVGQRGTGELFF.

In regard to this clonotype: The final CDR3 position lacks the conserved phenylalanine or tryptophan, pointing to a likely read error. The limits of the CDR3 on the DNA are not certain, so only TCRdb's listed CDR3 is given. The chain links TRBV4-1 to TRBJ2-5; the table's D gene call, TRBD2, was not cross checked with the DNA. CDR1 and CDR2 from the germline V gene are MGHRA and YSYEKL. The CDR3 spans 13 amino acids, including both terminal residues. The CDR3 reads CASSQWRKETHYI.

This sequence joins TRBV11-3 and TRBJ1-1, with a tentative D call TRBD1 (6 bases). There are 13 residues in the CDR3. The V gene lost 6 bases and the J gene lost 4 bases, with 12 bases spanning the gap. CDR1 and CDR2 (germline): SGHNT, YENEEA. CDR3 protein: CASSKGGGTEAFF. CDR3 DNA sequence: TGTGCCAGCAGTAAGGGGGGGGGCACTGAAGCTTTCTTT.

On this clonotype itself: The junction differs from germline at one of its ends, possibly a read error. The chain carries TRBV10-2 and TRBJ2-7, with D possibly matching TRBD2 (5 bases). The CDR3 runs 13 residues. Germline CDR1 reads WSHSY; CDR2 reads SAAADI. This CDR3 reads CASSELGNYEHYF. The CDR3 coding sequence is TGCGCCAGCAGTGAGCTCGGGAATTACGAGCATTACTTC.

The rearrangement joins TRBV29-1 to TRBJ1-2, with D tentatively TRBD1 (5 bases). This CDR3 is 11 amino acids long. From germline, CDR1 is SQVTM and CDR2 ANQGSEA. V dropped 7 bases and J dropped 10 bases, with 16 bases sitting between them. The CDR3 DNA reads as TGCAGCGGTCTGTCAGGGTATAACTACACCTTC. It translates to CSGLSGYNYTF.

Concerning this clonotype: One end of the junction does not line up with germline, which may come from a read error. The chain carries TRBV6-1 and TRBJ2-7; maybe TRBD2 (5 bases). The CDR3 totals 14 residues. Germline V gene lookup returns CDR1 MNHNS and CDR2 SASEGT. The CDR3 nucleotides read TGTGCCAACAGTTACCGGGGTCGAATCTACGAGCAGTACTTC. Translating gives CANSYRGRIYEQYF.

Comment on this clonotype: One junction end disagrees with the germline gene, perhaps due to a read error. J is TRBJ2-1 and V is TRBV11-3, with D unclear. The CDR3 has 16 amino acids. Germline loops: CDR1 SGHNT, CDR2 YENEEA. DNA for the CDR3: TGTGCCGGCAGCTCCCGGAGCGCGAGTTCCTACAATGAGCAGTCCTTC. It is translated as CAGSSRSASSYNEQSF.

This rearrangement joins TRBV29-1 to TRBJ2-1; TRBD2 matches at 8 bases. Germline CDR1 is SQVTM and CDR2 is ANQGSEA. V dropped 1 base and J dropped 8; count of bases not matched to a gene: 10. The CDR3 sequence is 15 residues long. CDR3: CSVEAFLAGEDEQFF. In DNA form, the CDR3 reads TGCAGCGTTGAAGCTTTCCTAGCGGGTGAGGATGAGCAGTTCTTC.

Details on this clonotype: At one boundary the junction diverges from the germline segment, which might be a read error. The chain uses TRBV4-1 and TRBJ1-1; no reliable D call. This CDR3 has 15 residues. Germline CDR1 is MGHRA and CDR2 is YSYEKL. CDR3 coding DNA: TGCGCCAGCAACCAAGTGTATCATATGAACATTGAAGCTTTCTTT. Translation gives CASNQVYHMNIEAFF.